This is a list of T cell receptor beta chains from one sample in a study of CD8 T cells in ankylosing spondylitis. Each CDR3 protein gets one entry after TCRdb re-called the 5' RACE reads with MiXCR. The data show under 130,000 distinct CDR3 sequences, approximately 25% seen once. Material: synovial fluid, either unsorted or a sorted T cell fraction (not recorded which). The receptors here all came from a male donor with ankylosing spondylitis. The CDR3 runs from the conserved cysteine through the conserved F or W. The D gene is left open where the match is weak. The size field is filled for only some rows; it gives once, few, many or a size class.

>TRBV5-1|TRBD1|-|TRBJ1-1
CASSWDRARHTEAFF
TGCGCCAGCAGCTGGGACAGGGCTCGTCACACTGAAGCTTTCTTT
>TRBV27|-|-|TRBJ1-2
CASSFHWRNYGYTF
TGTGCCAGCAGCTTCCACTGGCGAAACTATGGCTACACCTTC
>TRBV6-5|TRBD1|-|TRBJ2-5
CASSLGQGVSETQYF
TGTGCCAGCAGCTTAGGACAGGGGGTGTCAGAGACCCAGTACTTC
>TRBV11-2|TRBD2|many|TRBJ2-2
CASSRLAGGNTGELFF
TGTGCCAGCAGCCGACTAGCGGGGGGAAACACCGGGGAGCTGTTTTTT
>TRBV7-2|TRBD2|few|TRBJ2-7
CASSGTRGAYEQYF
TGTGCCAGCAGCGGGACTAGAGGAGCCTACGAGCAGTACTTC
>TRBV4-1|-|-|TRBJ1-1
CASSQERSFGAEAFF
TGCGCCAGCAGCCAAGAGCGATCTTTTGGCGCTGAAGCTTTCTTT
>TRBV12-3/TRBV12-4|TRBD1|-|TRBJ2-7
CASSLGQGAGYEQYF
TGTGCCAGCAGTTTAGGACAGGGGGCCGGGTACGAGCAGTACTTC
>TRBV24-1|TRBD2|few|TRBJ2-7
CATSPSGRSSYEQYF
TGTGCCACCAGCCCTAGCGGGAGGAGCTCCTACGAGCAATACTTC
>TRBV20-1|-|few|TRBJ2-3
CSAPSAGSSTDTQYF
TGCAGTGCACCGTCAGCAGGTTCTAGCACAGATACGCAGTATTTT
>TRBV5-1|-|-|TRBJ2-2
CASSFQGGDAGELFF
TGCGCCAGCAGCTTCCAGGGGGGAGACGCCGGGGAGCTGTTTTTT
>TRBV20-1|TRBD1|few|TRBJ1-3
CSARDQGGSRGNTIYF
TGCAGTGCTAGAGATCAGGGGGGAAGCCGTGGAAACACCATATATTTT
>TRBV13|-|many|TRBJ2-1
CASSLGLAGDPREFF
TGTGCCAGCAGCTTAGGCTTGGCAGGAGACCCTAGGGAGTTCTTC
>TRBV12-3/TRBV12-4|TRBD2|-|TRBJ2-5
CASGLAVQETQYF
TGTGCCAGCGGACTAGCGGTCCAAGAGACCCAGTACTTC
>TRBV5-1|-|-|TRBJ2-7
CASSQRHFYEQYF
TGCGCCAGCAGCCAGAGACATTTCTACGAGCAGTACTTC
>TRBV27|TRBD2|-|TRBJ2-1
CASSSRPSGSIVRIDEQFF
TGTGCCAGCAGTTCGAGGCCTAGCGGGAGTATTGTTAGGATTGATGAGCAGTTCTTC
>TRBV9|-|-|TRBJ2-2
CASSVALASNTGELFF
TGTGCCAGCAGCGTAGCTTTGGCGTCGAACACCGGGGAGCTGTTTTTT
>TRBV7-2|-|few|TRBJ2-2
CASSLVGSTGELFF
TGTGCCAGCAGCTTAGTTGGTAGTACCGGGGAGCTGTTTTTT
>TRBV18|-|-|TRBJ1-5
CASSLPGSQAQHF
TGTGCCAGCTCACTTCCCGGGAGCCAGGCCCAGCATTTT